These T cell receptor beta chains were read from a single sample in a study of cytomegalovirus exposure and HLA in healthy donors. Data came from immunoSEQ multiplex PCR; TCRdb stores just in-frame clones and leaves some out. Of around 200,000 clones in the sample, about 80% were seen once. Sequenced material: PBMCs. These TCRs come from a woman aged 18-35 years in good health and CMV-seropositive. Each CDR3 is given with its conserved first and last residue. The order of the fields is V gene, J gene, clone size, D gene, CDR3 protein, CDR3 DNA. The D gene is left open where the match is weak. Rows may omit the clone size; those that give it use once, few, many or a size class.

v_gene: TRBV25-1; j_gene: TRBJ2-3; abundance: NA; d_gene: NA; CDR3aa: CASSDRPETDTQYF; CDR3nt: TGTGCCAGCTCCGACAGGCCAGAAACAGATACGCAGTATTTT
v_gene: TRBV15; j_gene: TRBJ2-1; abundance: NA; d_gene: NA; CDR3aa: CATSRDGTGRNEQFF; CDR3nt: TGTGCCACCAGCAGAGATGGAACAGGGCGGAATGAGCAGTTCTTC
v_gene: TRBV6-4; j_gene: TRBJ2-3; abundance: many; d_gene: TRBD2; CDR3aa: CASSASGGADTQYF; CDR3nt: TGTGCCAGCAGTGCTAGCGGGGGGGCAGATACGCAGTATTTT
v_gene: TRBV5-8; j_gene: TRBJ1-5; abundance: NA; d_gene: NA; CDR3aa: CASSLSRGYSNQPQHF; CDR3nt: TGTGCCAGCAGCTTGTCTAGGGGTTATAGCAATCAGCCCCAGCATTTT
v_gene: TRBV13; j_gene: TRBJ2-1; abundance: NA; d_gene: NA; CDR3aa: CASSSFSGESSYNEQFF; CDR3nt: TGTGCCAGCAGCTCGTTTAGCGGAGAGTCCTCCTACAATGAGCAGTTCTTC
v_gene: TRBV6-6; j_gene: TRBJ1-6; abundance: NA; d_gene: NA; CDR3aa: CASSQPTTGPKPLHF; CDR3nt: TGTGCCAGCAGTCAGCCTACGACAGGTCCGAAACCCCTCCACTTT
v_gene: TRBV19; j_gene: TRBJ1-1; abundance: NA; d_gene: NA; CDR3aa: CATNGPIEAFF; CDR3nt: TGTGCCACCAACGGTCCTATTGAAGCTTTCTTT
v_gene: TRBV18; j_gene: TRBJ1-2; abundance: once; d_gene: TRBD1; CDR3aa: CASSSPGQGFNYGYTF; CDR3nt: TGTGCCAGCTCCTCCCCCGGACAGGGATTCAACTATGGCTACACCTTC
v_gene: TRBV25-1; j_gene: TRBJ2-1; abundance: NA; d_gene: TRBD2; CDR3aa: CASSDQTSGGQFF; CDR3nt: TGTGCCAGCAGTGATCAGACTAGCGGGGGGCAGTTCTTC
v_gene: TRBV11-3; j_gene: TRBJ2-3; abundance: NA; d_gene: NA; CDR3aa: CASSPTTGDTQYF; CDR3nt: TGTGCCAGCAGCCCAACCACCGGAGATACGCAGTATTTT
v_gene: TRBV7-3; j_gene: TRBJ1-1; abundance: NA; d_gene: NA; CDR3aa: CASSLGASSNTEAFF; CDR3nt: TGTGCCAGCAGCTTGGGCGCCAGCTCGAACACTGAAGCTTTCTTT
v_gene: TRBV2; j_gene: TRBJ1-2; abundance: NA; d_gene: NA; CDR3aa: CASSDAGPYGYTF; CDR3nt: TGTGCCAGCAGTGACGCAGGTCCGTATGGCTACACCTTC
v_gene: TRBV18; j_gene: TRBJ2-7; abundance: NA; d_gene: TRBD1; CDR3aa: CASSPTGTGVDEQYF; CDR3nt: TGTGCCAGCTCACCGACCGGGACAGGGGTTGATGAGCAGTACTTC
v_gene: TRBV5-6; j_gene: TRBJ2-7; abundance: NA; d_gene: NA; CDR3aa: CASSWGDGNYEQYF; CDR3nt: TGTGCCAGCAGCTGGGGGGACGGGAACTACGAGCAGTACTTC
v_gene: TRBV4-2; j_gene: TRBJ2-3; abundance: NA; d_gene: NA; CDR3aa: CASRRQGGGSTDTQYF; CDR3nt: TGTGCCAGCAGACGCCAGGGGGGCGGGAGCACAGATACGCAGTATTTT
v_gene: TRBV9; j_gene: TRBJ1-4; abundance: NA; d_gene: TRBD1; CDR3aa: CASSVGRGRSTNEKLFF; CDR3nt: TGTGCCAGCAGCGTAGGGAGGGGGCGGTCAACTAATGAAAAACTGTTTTTT
v_gene: TRBV2; j_gene: TRBJ1-2; abundance: NA; d_gene: NA; CDR3aa: CASSDPVMDTDYGYTF; CDR3nt: TGTGCCAGCAGTGATCCGGTTATGGACACGGACTATGGCTACACCTTC
v_gene: TRBV6-5; j_gene: TRBJ2-5; abundance: NA; d_gene: TRBD2; CDR3aa: CASSYSAGGLLETQYF; CDR3nt: TGTGCCAGCAGTTACTCAGCGGGGGGGCTTTTGGAGACCCAGTACTTC
v_gene: TRBV5-6; j_gene: TRBJ2-1; abundance: NA; d_gene: NA; CDR3aa: CASSLRHPDNEQFF; CDR3nt: TGTGCCAGCAGCTTGCGACACCCGGACAATGAGCAGTTCTTC
v_gene: TRBV2; j_gene: TRBJ2-1; abundance: NA; d_gene: TRBD2; CDR3aa: CASRGGASGAYNEQFF; CDR3nt: TGTGCCAGCAGGGGTGGGGCTAGCGGGGCCTACAATGAGCAGTTCTTC
v_gene: TRBV5-6; j_gene: TRBJ2-1; abundance: NA; d_gene: NA; CDR3aa: CASSRLRNEQFF; CDR3nt: TGTGCCAGCAGCCGACTTCGCAATGAGCAGTTCTTC
v_gene: TRBV18; j_gene: TRBJ2-3; abundance: NA; d_gene: TRBD2; CDR3aa: CASSPTSGGLSTQYF; CDR3nt: TGTGCCAGCTCACCCACCAGCGGGGGGTTGAGTACGCAGTATTTT
v_gene: TRBV5-4; j_gene: TRBJ2-3; abundance: NA; d_gene: NA; CDR3aa: CASSLESSTDTQYF; CDR3nt: TGTGCCAGCAGCTTGGAATCTAGCACAGATACGCAGTATTTT
v_gene: TRBV6-5; j_gene: TRBJ1-1; abundance: NA; d_gene: NA; CDR3aa: CASSYSTGLGTEAFF; CDR3nt: TGTGCCAGCAGTTACTCGACAGGTTTGGGAACTGAAGCTTTCTTT
v_gene: TRBV5-6; j_gene: TRBJ1-6; abundance: NA; d_gene: NA; CDR3aa: CASSWGGSPLHF; CDR3nt: TGTGCCAGCAGCTGGGGGGGTTCACCCCTCCACTTT
v_gene: TRBV7-9; j_gene: TRBJ1-6; abundance: NA; d_gene: NA; CDR3aa: CASSPWSGANSPLHF; CDR3nt: TGTGCCAGCAGCCCGTGGTCGGGAGCTAATTCACCCCTCCACTTT
v_gene: TRBV5-4; j_gene: TRBJ2-2; abundance: NA; d_gene: TRBD1; CDR3aa: CASSSGQGAPRAGELFF; CDR3nt: TGTGCCAGCAGCTCGGGACAGGGGGCCCCTCGAGCCGGGGAGCTGTTTTTT
v_gene: TRBV7-6; j_gene: TRBJ1-4; abundance: NA; d_gene: NA; CDR3aa: CASTPGFATNEKLFF; CDR3nt: TGTGCCAGCACCCCGGGGTTTGCAACTAATGAAAAACTGTTTTTT
v_gene: TRBV9; j_gene: TRBJ2-2; abundance: NA; d_gene: NA; CDR3aa: CASSVAPGTNTGELFF; CDR3nt: TGTGCCAGCAGCGTAGCTCCGGGGACGAACACCGGGGAGCTGTTTTTT
v_gene: TRBV13; j_gene: TRBJ2-1; abundance: NA; d_gene: NA; CDR3aa: CASSLGNQGLRIF; CDR3nt: TGTGCCAGCAGCTTGGGTAATCAGGGACTTAGGATCTTC
v_gene: TRBV21-1; j_gene: TRBJ1-1; abundance: once; d_gene: NA; CDR3aa: CASDDRGDTEAFF; CDR3nt: TGTGCCAGCGACGACAGGGGAGACACTGAAGCTTTCTTT
v_gene: TRBV2; j_gene: TRBJ1-5; abundance: NA; d_gene: NA; CDR3aa: CASSGRDLKQPQHF; CDR3nt: TGTGCCAGCAGTGGGAGGGACCTAAAACAGCCCCAGCATTTT
v_gene: TRBV7-3; j_gene: TRBJ2-3; abundance: NA; d_gene: TRBD2; CDR3aa: CASSLTGAGVTDTQYF; CDR3nt: TGTGCCAGCAGCTTAACTGGAGCGGGGGTGACAGATACGCAGTATTTT
v_gene: TRBV7-2; j_gene: TRBJ2-5; abundance: NA; d_gene: TRBD1; CDR3aa: CASSPDRVYGETQYF; CDR3nt: TGTGCCAGCAGCCCCGACAGGGTTTACGGAGAGACCCAGTACTTC
v_gene: TRBV4-2; j_gene: TRBJ2-1; abundance: NA; d_gene: TRBD2; CDR3aa: CASSPQRGGHGLSHEQFF; CDR3nt: TGTGCCAGCAGCCCCCAGCGGGGGGGCCATGGCTTATCGCATGAGCAGTTCTTC
v_gene: TRBV7-6; j_gene: TRBJ2-1; abundance: NA; d_gene: TRBD2; CDR3aa: CASSVTSGGGNEQFF; CDR3nt: TGTGCCAGCAGCGTGACTAGCGGGGGGGGTAATGAGCAGTTCTTC
v_gene: TRBV20-1; j_gene: TRBJ1-5; abundance: NA; d_gene: TRBD1; CDR3aa: CSARTSGQSTF; CDR3nt: TGCAGTGCTAGAACCTCGGGACAGTCGACTTTT
v_gene: TRBV7-6; j_gene: TRBJ2-4; abundance: NA; d_gene: NA; CDR3aa: CASSTSGINIQYF; CDR3nt: TGTGCCAGCAGCACGAGCGGAATAAACATTCAGTACTTC
v_gene: TRBV6-5; j_gene: TRBJ2-6; abundance: NA; d_gene: NA; CDR3aa: CASRPPGAGANVLTF; CDR3nt: TGTGCCAGCAGACCCCCGGGGGCTGGGGCCAACGTCCTGACTTTC